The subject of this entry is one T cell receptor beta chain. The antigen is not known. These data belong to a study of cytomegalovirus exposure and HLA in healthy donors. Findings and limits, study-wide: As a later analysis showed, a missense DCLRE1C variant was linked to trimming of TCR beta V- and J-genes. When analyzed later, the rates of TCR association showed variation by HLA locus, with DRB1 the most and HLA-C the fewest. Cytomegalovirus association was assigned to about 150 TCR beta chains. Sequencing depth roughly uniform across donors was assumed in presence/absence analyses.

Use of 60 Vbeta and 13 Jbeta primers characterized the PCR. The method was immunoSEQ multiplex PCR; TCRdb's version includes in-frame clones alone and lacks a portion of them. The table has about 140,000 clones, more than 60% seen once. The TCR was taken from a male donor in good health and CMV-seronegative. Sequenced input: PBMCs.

In DNA form, the CDR3 reads TGTGCCAGCCGGTTTTTTCGGGTGCAGGGGTCGTTCTTT. Encoded protein: CASRFFRVQGSFF. The J gene is TRBJ1-1, the V gene TRBV21-1; the listed D gene, TRBD1, was not tested against the DNA. TRBV21-1 is labeled a pseudogene. The CDR3 spans 13 residues.